This TCR beta chain was recorded in a study of T cell clonality in common variable immunodeficiency. Sequencing input was equivalent genomic DNA from CVID and controls. Assay: immunoSEQ multiplex PCR; the TCRdb copy retains only in-frame clones and omits some. The repertoire consists of about 47,000 clones, none detected only once. General study findings and limits: Fewer deletions and N-nucleotide insertions were reportedly seen in common variable immunodeficiency TCR beta sequences. CVID subjects shared fewer TCRbeta clones than healthy controls did.

This clone was picked up many times. Antigen specificity is unknown. Read coverage stops 3 residues before the CDR3 terminus; the germline J gene supplies the remainder. V dropped 5 bases and J dropped 1; count of bases not matched to a gene: 16. Germline lookup yields CDR1 DFQATT and CDR2 SNEGSKA (reference sequence). The CDR3 sequence is 18 residues long. The TCR sequence derives from a person between 18 and 75 years old in good health. This rearrangement joins TRBV20-1 to TRBJ2-3; 9 nucleotides match TRBD2. Sequencing input: peripheral blood mononuclear cells. The CDR3 loop is CSAAYKRGVGRGTDTQYF. CDR3 DNA (partial): TGCAGTGCTGCTTATAAGCGGGGGGTCGGGCGGGGCACAGATACG.